This entry describes one T cell receptor (beta chain). Its specific antigen is unknown. No base-level quality is on record; no much larger clone is a single base apart. The sample belongs to a study of CD8 T cells in Susac syndrome (dated by TCRdb to the late 2010s). Looking at the study overall: The study used repertoire sequencing to test whether antigen drove CD8+ T cell activation and differentiation in Susac syndrome.

Based on the germline V gene, the CDR1 and CDR2 sequences are MDHEN and SYDVKM. The CDR3 contains 13 residues, cysteine and phenylalanine counted. Of the read, only the CDR3 DNA is kept; its 39 bases are in frame from base 1. The junction carries 15 bases between V and J, which are trimmed by 6 bases and 7 bases respectively. Peripheral blood CD8+ and CD4+ T cells from healthy donors, Susac syndrome patients and multiple sclerosis patients were profiled by high-throughput TCR beta sequencing. The multiple sclerosis controls were treatment-naive patients who had stable or active relapsing-remitting disease and met the revised McDonald criteria. CD8+ TEMRA cells were enriched by FACS, while bulk CD8+ and CD4+ T cells were purified by magnetic negative isolation. Blood was collected in EDTA tubes and processed within 24 hours, with PBMCs isolated through density gradient centrifugation. PBMCs intended for TCR sequencing were cryopreserved in liquid nitrogen and thawed later in a water bath at 37 degrees C. The sorted or isolated CD4+, CD8+ and CD8+ TEMRA cells had a purity of 90% or higher.

RNA was extracted using the RNeasy kit, and about 0.5 to 1 ug of the RNA was reverse transcribed with random hexamers. The immunoSEQ multiplex PCR assay, which covers 54 Vbeta and 13 Jbeta segments, was used to amplify TCR beta CDR3 regions. PCR amplification bias was corrected using a synthetic template baseline for primer optimization and computational correction. Turning to the authors' computational methods: Reads were assigned to V, D and J genes according to IMGT and analyzed in immunoSEQ Analyzer, with only productive sequences retained. Clonality was computed as one minus Shannon entropy normalized by log2 of the number of productive unique sequences. Public and private clones were assessed among the 100 most prevalent clones of each patient and control. Susac-specific clones were defined as absent from healthy and MS cohorts, 850 to 1,300 published viral clones and other ImmuneACCESS disease sequences. The public reads were reprocessed in TCRdb via fastp at Q25 and MiXCR, keeping in-frame beta chains. Each CDR3 protein appears once, grouped with its most common genes and DNA. V and J calls and clone size were set by TCRdb, not the authors. For this sample there are roughly 170,000 distinct CDR3 sequences; about 93% appear just once. The top ten hold around 0.09% of the sample.

General findings and caveats noted by the study authors: The study acknowledged that relatively few individuals were included in the TCR sequencing and HLA analysis.

The chain is assembled from TRBV28 and TRBJ2-5, with the D assignment possibly TRBD1 or TRBD2, given 5 matching bases for each. Sequenced input: CD4+ T cells from PBMCs. The sequence derives from a human donor with multiple sclerosis. The sequence in DNA is TGTGCCAGCAGCGATGGACACCGGGGGACCCAGTACTTC. Protein translation: CASSDGHRGTQYF.